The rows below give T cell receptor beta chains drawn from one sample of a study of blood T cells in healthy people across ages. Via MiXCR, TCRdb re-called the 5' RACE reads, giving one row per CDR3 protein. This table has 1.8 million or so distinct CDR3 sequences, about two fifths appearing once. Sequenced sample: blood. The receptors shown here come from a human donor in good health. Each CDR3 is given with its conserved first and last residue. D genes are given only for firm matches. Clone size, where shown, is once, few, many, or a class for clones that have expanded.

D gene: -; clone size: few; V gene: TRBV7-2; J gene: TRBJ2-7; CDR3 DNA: TGTGCCAGCAGCCCCCGGGCTGATCCCTACGAGCAGTACTTC; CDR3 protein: CASSPRADPYEQYF
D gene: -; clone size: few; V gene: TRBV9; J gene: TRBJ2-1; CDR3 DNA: TGTGCCAGCAGCGTGTTATCTGGAGAGGATGAGCAGTTCTTC; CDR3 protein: CASSVLSGEDEQFF
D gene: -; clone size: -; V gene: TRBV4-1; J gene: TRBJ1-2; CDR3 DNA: TGCGCCAGCAGCCAAGATGAAGATCAGGGCTACACCTTC; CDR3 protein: CASSQDEDQGYTF
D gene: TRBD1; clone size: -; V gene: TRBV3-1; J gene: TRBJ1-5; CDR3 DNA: TGTGCCAGCAGCCTCAGTGGACAGGGCAGCAATCAGCCCCAGCATTTT; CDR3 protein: CASSLSGQGSNQPQHF
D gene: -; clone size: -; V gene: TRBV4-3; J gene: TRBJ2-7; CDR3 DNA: TGCGCCAGCAGCCAAGATCTCACAGCTCCCGAGCAGTACTTC; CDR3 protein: CASSQDLTAPEQYF
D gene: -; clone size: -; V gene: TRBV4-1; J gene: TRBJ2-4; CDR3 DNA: TGCGCCAGCAGCCAAGCTTGGAAGGGGAATCCCAAAAACATTCAGTACTTC; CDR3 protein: CASSQAWKGNPKNIQYF
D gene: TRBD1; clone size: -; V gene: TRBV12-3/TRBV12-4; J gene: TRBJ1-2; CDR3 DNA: TGTGCCAGCGCAACAGGGGGGAACTATGGCTACACCTTC; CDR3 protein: CASATGGNYGYTF
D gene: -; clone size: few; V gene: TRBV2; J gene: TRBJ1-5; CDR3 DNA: TGTGCCAGCAAAACTCTAACCAATCAGCCCCAGCATTTT; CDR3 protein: CASKTLTNQPQHF
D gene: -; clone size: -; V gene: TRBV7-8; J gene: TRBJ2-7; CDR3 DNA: TGTGCCAGCAGCTTAGCGGACAGCCGCCCCTACGAGCAGTACTTC; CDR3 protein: CASSLADSRPYEQYF
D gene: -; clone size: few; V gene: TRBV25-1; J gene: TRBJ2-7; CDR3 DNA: TGTGCCAGTGTCTCTGCTGTAGACTACTCCTACGAGCAGTACTTC; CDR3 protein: CASVSAVDYSYEQYF
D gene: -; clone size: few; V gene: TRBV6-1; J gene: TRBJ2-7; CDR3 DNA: TGTGCCAGCAGGAGGGACCGTTTTTTATCAAGGGCCTACGAGCAGTACTTC; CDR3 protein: CASRRDRFLSRAYEQYF
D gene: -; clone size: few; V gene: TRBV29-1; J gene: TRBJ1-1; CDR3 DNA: TGCAGCGTTGAACCTCGGCTGAACACTGAAGCTTTCTTT; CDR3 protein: CSVEPRLNTEAFF
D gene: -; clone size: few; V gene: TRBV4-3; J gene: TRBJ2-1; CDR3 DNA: TGCGCCAGCAGCCTCACTCCGGATGAGCAGTTCTTC; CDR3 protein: CASSLTPDEQFF
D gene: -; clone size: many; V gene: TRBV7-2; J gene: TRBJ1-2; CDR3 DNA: TGTGCCAGCAGCCCACATAGTAACTATGGCTACACCTTC; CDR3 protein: CASSPHSNYGYTF
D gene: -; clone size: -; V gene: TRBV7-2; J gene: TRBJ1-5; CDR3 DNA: TGTGCCAGCAGCTTAGTGGCAGATAATCAGCCCCAGCATTTT; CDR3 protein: CASSLVADNQPQHF
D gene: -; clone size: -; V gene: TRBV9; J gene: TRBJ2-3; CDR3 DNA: TGTGCCAGCAGCGATGAGGTATGGGGAACAGATACGCAGTATTTT; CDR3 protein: CASSDEVWGTDTQYF
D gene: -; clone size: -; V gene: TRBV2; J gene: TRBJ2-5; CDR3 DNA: TGTGCCAGCAGAAAGGCCAACCTCCCGACTAGGGGTGCGCAAGAGACCCAGTACTTC; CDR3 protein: CASRKANLPTRGAQETQYF
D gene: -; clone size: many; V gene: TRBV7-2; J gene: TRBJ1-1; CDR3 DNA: TGTGCCAGCAGCTCGGGGATAAACACTGAAGCTTTCTTT; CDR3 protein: CASSSGINTEAFF
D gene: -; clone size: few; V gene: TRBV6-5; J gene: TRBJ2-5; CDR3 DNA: TGTGCCAGCAGTTACGGCGGTGCGGTCCAAGAGACCCAGTACTTC; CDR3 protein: CASSYGGAVQETQYF
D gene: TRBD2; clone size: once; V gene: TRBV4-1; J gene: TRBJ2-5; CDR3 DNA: TGCGCCAGCAGGTATGGGACTAGCGGAGAGACCCAGTACTTC; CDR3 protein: CASRYGTSGETQYF
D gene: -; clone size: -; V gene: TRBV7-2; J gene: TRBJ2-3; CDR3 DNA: TGTGCCAGCAGCTTAGTGTCTGGCACCACAGATACGCAGTATTTT; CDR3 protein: CASSLVSGTTDTQYF
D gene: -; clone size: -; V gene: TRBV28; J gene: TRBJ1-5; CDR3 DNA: TGTGCCAGCAGTTTAGGGCAGAGCGACTATAGCAATCAGCCCCAGCATTTT; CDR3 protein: CASSLGQSDYSNQPQHF
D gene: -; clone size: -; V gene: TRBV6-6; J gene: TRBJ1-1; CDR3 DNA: TGTGCCAGCAGCCAACAGTTTACGAACACTGAAGCTTTCTTT; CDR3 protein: CASSQQFTNTEAFF
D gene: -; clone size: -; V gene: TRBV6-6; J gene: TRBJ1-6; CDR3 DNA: TGTGCCTCTTCGCCCCTAGTCAATTCACCCCTCCACTTT; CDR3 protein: CASSPLVNSPLHF
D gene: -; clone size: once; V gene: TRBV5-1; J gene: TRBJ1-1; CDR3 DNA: TGCGCCAGCAGCTATCAATTAACGGGACACCAGAACACTGAAGCTTTCTTT; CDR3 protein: CASSYQLTGHQNTEAFF
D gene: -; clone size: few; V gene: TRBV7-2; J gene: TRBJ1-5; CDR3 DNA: TGTGCCAGCAGCAAAGGAGAGGGTAATCAGCCCCAGCATTTT; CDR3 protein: CASSKGEGNQPQHF
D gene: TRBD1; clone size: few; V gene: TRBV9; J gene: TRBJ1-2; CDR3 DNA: TGTGCCAGCAGCGTAGGCAGGGGGGTCGGCGGCTACACCTTC; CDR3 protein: CASSVGRGVGGYTF
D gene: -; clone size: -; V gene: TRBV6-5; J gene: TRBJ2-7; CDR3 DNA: TGTGCCAGCAGTTATCGGGAAGGGTTGGGGGAGCAGTACTTC; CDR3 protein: CASSYREGLGEQYF
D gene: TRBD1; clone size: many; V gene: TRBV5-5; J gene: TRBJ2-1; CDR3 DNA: TGTGCTAGCAGCCCCGGGACAGGGATATACAATGAGCAGTTCTTC; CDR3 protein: CASSPGTGIYNEQFF
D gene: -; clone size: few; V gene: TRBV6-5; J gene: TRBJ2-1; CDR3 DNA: TGTGCCAGCACTCCCCGTCAGGGTGAGCAGTTCTTC; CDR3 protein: CASTPRQGEQFF
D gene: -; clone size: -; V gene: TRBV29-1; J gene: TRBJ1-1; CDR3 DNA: TGCAGCGTCTCCCAGACAGGCATGAACACTGAAGCTTTCTTT; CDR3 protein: CSVSQTGMNTEAFF
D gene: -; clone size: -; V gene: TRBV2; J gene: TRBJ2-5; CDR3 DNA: TGTGCCAGCAGTGAAATAGACGGAGAAGAGACCCAGTACTTC; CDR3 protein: CASSEIDGEETQYF
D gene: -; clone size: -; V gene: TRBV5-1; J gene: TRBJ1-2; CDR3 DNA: TGCGCCAGCAGCTTGGCCCCCTTATACTATGGCTACACCTTC; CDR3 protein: CASSLAPLYYGYTF
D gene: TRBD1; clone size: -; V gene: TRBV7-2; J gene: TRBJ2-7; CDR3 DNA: TGTGCCAGCAGCTCCGGGACAGGTTTCGACGAGCAGTACTTC; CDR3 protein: CASSSGTGFDEQYF
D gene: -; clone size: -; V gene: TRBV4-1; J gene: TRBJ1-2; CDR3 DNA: TGCGCCAGCAGCCAAGGAGGGGGACGCTACACCTTC; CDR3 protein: CASSQGGGRYTF
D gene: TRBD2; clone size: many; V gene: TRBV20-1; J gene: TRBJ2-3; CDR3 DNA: TGCAGTGCTAGAGATGATAGGGACTACCCCACAGATACGCAGTATTTT; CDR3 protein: CSARDDRDYPTDTQYF
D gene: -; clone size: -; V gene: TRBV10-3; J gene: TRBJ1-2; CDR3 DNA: TGTGCCCCCAGGGTTATGAGGGTTTACTATGGCTACACCTTC; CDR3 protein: CAPRVMRVYYGYTF
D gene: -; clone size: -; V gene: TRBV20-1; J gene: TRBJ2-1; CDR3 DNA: TGCAGTGCTAGTAAGCGAGGGGCCAGCTCCTACAATGAGCAGTTCTTC; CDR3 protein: CSASKRGASSYNEQFF